This record concerns one TCR beta chain sequence. Its antigen remains unknown. The data belong to a study of tumor and adjacent non-tumor tissue in lung cancer. On the study more broadly: There were fewer than 15 adenocarcinoma, a couple of squamous cell carcinoma and 1 small cell lung cancer cases. On average, productive TCRbeta reads reached about 4 million per sample.

RNA was extracted from bulk tissue without any cell sorting. V lost 8 bases and J lost 12, with 23 bases in between. Germline CDR1 and CDR2: SGHAT and FQDESV (reference sequence). CDR3 length: 14 residues. TCRbeta libraries were built with three rounds of nested PCR, modified from ARM-PCR. TCRdb re-called the multiplex PCR reads with MiXCR, one entry per CDR3 protein. Among 200,000 to 250,000 distinct CDR3 sequences listed, about 76% were seen once. Study-wide results and limits: Tumor repertoires had a smaller top 100 clone share than normal lung. Tumor tissue had significantly higher TCR diversity than normal lung.

V gene TRBV11-1 combines with J gene TRBJ2-1; D could derive from TRBD1 or TRBD2 (5 bases each). Source material: lung tumor tissue. This TCR derives from a man aged 60 to 69 with non-small cell lung cancer. The CDR3 loop reads CASGVYGTEGVQFF. CDR3 in DNA: TGTGCCAGCGGCGTTTACGGGACCGAGGGTGTGCAGTTCTTC.